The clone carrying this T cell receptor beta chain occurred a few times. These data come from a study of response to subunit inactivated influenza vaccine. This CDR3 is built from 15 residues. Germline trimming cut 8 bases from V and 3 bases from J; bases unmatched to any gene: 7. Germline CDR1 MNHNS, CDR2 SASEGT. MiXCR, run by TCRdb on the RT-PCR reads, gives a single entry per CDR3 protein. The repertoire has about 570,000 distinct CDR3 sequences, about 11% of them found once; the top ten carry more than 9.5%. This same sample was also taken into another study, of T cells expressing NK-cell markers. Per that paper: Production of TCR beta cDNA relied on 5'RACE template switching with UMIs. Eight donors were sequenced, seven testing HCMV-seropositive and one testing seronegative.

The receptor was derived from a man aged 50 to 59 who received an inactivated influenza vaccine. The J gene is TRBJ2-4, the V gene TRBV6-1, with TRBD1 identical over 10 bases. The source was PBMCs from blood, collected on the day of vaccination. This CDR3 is CASGTGVFDKNIQYF. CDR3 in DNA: TGTGCCAGCGGGACAGGGGTTTTTGACAAAAACATTCAGTACTTC.